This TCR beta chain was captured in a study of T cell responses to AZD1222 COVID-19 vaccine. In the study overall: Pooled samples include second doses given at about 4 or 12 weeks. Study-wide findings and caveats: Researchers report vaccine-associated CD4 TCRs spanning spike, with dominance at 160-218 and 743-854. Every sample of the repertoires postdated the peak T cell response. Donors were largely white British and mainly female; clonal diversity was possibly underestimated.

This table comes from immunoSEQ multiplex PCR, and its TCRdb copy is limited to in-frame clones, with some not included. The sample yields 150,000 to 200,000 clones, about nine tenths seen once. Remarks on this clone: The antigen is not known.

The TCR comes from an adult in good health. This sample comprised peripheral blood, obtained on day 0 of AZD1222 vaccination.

The CDR3 nucleotides read TGTGCCAGCTCACCACCGTTTGGGGGCCGTGCCGGGGAGCTGTTTTTT. As protein: CASSPPFGGRAGELFF. The chain employs TRBV18 and TRBJ2-2; D is possibly TRBD1 (6 bases). Germline CDR1 and CDR2: KGHSH and LQKENI. There are 16 residues in the CDR3. Trimming removed 0 bases at V and 6 bases at J, with 14 bases between.